Here is one T cell receptor (beta chain) with its context. Its antigen is as yet unknown. Possible read error: a much larger clone is one base away. Trimming stripped 6 bases from V and 5 bases from J, with 11 bases between. The germline V gene has CDR1 DFQATT and CDR2 SNEGSKA (reference sequence). The CDR3 has 12 amino acids. The data are from a study of response to subunit inactivated influenza vaccine. Study results and caveats: The authors proposed limited new T cell recruitment per seasonal influenza vaccination.

Using its own MiXCR run on the RT-PCR reads, TCRdb lists one record per CDR3 protein. The sample has about 160,000 distinct CDR3 sequences, roughly 11% seen once. The chain employs TRBV20-1 and TRBJ1-5; weak D call: TRBD1 (5 bases). The source of this sequence is a man aged 45-60 years who received an inactivated influenza vaccine. Here the sequenced sample was non-naive T cells sorted from PBMCs, taken about 6 weeks after vaccination. CDR3 sequence: CSASWGYQPQHF. The DNA for the CDR3 is TGCAGTGCCAGTTGGGGCTATCAGCCCCAGCATTTT.